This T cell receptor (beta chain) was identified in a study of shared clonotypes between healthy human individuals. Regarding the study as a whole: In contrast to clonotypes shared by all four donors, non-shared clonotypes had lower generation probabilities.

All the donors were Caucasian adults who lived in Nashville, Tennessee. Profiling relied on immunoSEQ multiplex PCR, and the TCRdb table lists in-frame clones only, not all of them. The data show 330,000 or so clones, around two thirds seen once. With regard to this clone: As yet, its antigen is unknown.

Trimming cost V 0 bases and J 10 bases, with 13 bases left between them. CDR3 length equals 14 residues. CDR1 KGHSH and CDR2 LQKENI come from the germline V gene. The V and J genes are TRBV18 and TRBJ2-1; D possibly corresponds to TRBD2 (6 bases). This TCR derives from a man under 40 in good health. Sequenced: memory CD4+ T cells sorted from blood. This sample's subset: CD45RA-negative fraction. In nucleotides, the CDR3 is TGTGCCAGCTCACCACCGGGACTTCGAAACGAGCAGTTCTTC. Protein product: CASSPPGLRNEQFF.